The present T cell receptor (beta chain) was sequenced within a study of shared clonotypes between healthy human individuals. Division of CD4+ cells produced a CD45RA+ naive subset and a CD45RA-negative memory subset. Concerning this clone: Its antigen is not known. The same CDR3 is also encoded by other DNA sequences in this sample.

Study-level findings and limits: A reduction in generation probabilities was seen for non-shared clonotypes relative to those shared by all four donors.

This CDR3 contains 14 residues. Germline CDR1 reads KGHSH; CDR2 reads LQKENI. V shed 2 bases, J shed 3 bases, and the junction held 2 bases outside the gene matches. An assay was performed, and its level was deep. Sorted-subset replicate PCR reactions were performed with around 200 ng DNA, corresponding to about 30,000 T cell genomes. Some clones are missing from TCRdb's copy, which holds only in-frame ones; the method was immunoSEQ multiplex PCR. The profile shows over 2 million clones, 85% to 95% of them singletons. The receptor was isolated from a man aged 18 to 35 in good health. Material: naive CD4+ T cells sorted from blood. Sample subset: CD45RA+ positively selected. V is TRBV18 and J is TRBJ1-1; 8 positions match TRBD1. The CDR3 sequence is CASSPSTGDTEAFF. For the CDR3, the DNA is TGTGCCAGCTCACCATCGACAGGGGACACTGAAGCTTTCTTT.